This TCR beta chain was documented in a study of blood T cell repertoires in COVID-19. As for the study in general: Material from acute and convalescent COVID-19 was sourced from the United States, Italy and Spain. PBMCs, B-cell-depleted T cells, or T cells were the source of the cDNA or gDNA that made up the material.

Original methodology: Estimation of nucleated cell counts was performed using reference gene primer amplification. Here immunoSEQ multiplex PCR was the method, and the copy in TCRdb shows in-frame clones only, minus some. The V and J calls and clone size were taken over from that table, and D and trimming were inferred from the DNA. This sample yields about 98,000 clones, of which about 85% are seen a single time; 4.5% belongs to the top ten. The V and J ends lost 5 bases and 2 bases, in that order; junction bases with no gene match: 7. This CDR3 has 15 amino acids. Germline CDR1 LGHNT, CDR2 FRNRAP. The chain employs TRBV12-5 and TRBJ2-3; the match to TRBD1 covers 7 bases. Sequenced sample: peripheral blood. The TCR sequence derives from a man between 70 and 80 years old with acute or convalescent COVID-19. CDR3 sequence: CASGLGTVYTDTQYF. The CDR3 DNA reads TGTGCTAGTGGTCTCGGGACAGTTTACACAGATACGCAGTATTTT.